This T cell receptor beta chain emerged from a study of T cells in Graves' hyperthyroidism and ophthalmopathy. Concerning this clonotype: No antigen is known for it.

RNA transcripts provided the source from which TCR beta CDR3 regions were amplified. An initial round of RT-PCR targeting the TCR CDR3 relied on the HTBI primer set. TCRdb recomputed calls from the multiplex PCR reads with MiXCR, one row per CDR3 protein. The sample contains approximately 620,000 distinct CDR3 sequences, approximately 15% of which appear only once. Study-wide points: Most expanded thyroid clonotypes above 0.001 also appeared in blood.

The PBMCs studied were ones that came from roughly 11 ml fresh peripheral blood. CDR3 length equals 14 residues. Germline V lookup: CDR1 SGHVS, CDR2 FQNEAQ. The V end was cut by 0 bases, the J end by 6 bases, with 8 bases between. This clonotype originated in a woman aged 40 to 55 with Graves' ophthalmopathy. The V gene is TRBV7-8, the J gene TRBJ2-2; perhaps TRBD1 as D (5 bases). The specimen sequenced was blood. DNA of the CDR3: TGTGCCAGCAGCTTAGCCAGGGTTTCCGGGGAGCTGTTTTTT. It specifies CASSLARVSGELFF.